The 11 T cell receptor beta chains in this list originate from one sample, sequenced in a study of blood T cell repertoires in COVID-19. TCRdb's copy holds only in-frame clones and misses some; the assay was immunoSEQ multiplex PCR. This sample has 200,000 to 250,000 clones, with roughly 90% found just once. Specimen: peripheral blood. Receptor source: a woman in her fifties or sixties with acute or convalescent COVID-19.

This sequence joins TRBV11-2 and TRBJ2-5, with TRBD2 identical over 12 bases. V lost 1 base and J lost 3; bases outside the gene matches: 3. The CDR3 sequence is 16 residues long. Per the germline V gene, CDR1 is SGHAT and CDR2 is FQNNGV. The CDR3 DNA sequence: TGTGCCAGCAGCTTAGGGCTAGCGGGGGGGAAAGAGACCCAGTACTTC. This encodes CASSLGLAGGKETQYF.

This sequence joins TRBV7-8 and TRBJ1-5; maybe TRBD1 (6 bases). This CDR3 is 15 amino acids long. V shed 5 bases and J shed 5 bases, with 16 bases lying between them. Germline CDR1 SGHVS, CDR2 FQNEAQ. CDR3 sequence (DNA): TGTGCCAGCAGCCCATTTTCAGGGGCACATCAGCCCCAGCATTTT. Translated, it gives CASSPFSGAHQPQHF.

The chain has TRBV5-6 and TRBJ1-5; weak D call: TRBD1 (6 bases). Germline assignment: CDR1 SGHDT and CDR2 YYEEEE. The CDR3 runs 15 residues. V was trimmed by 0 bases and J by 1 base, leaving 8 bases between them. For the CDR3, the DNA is TGTGCCAGCAGCTTGGGCAGGGGAAGCAATCAGCCCCAGCATTTT. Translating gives CASSLGRGSNQPQHF.

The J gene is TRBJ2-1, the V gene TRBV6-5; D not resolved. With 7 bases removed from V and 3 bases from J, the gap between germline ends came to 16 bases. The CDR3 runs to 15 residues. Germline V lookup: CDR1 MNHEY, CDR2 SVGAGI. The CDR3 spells CASNPGGTYYNEQFF. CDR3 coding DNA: TGTGCCAGCAACCCCGGCGGTACTTACTACAATGAGCAGTTCTTC.

CDR3 in DNA: TGTGCCAGCAGCTCTCAGGGAAACACCATATATTTT. It specifies CASSSQGNTIYF. This chain uses TRBV13 with TRBJ1-3; D unclear. The CDR3 extends over 12 amino acids. V was clipped by 4 bases and J by 4 bases, with 5 bases between them. Germline values: CDR1 PRHDT, CDR2 FYEKMQ (reference sequence).

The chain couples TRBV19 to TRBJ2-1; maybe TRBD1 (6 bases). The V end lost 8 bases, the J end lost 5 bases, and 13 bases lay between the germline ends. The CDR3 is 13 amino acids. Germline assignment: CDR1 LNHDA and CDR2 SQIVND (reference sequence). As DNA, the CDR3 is TGTGCCAGTTCCCGGGACACTAACAATGAGCAGTTCTTC. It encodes CASSRDTNNEQFF.

The CDR3 sequence: CASSPRQGTYEQYF. Written as DNA, the CDR3 is TGTGCCAGCAGCCCACGACAGGGTACCTACGAGCAGTACTTC. This rearrangement joins TRBV7-2 to TRBJ2-7; TRBD1 matches 7 bases. This CDR3 has 14 residues. Germline trimming cut 5 bases from V and 2 bases from J; bases unmatched to any gene: 6. Germline-derived CDR1 and CDR2 are SGHTA and FQGNSA.

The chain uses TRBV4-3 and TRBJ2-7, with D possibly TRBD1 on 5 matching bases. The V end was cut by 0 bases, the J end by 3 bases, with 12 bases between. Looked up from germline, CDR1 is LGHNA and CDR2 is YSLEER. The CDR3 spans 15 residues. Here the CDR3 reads CASSQEADSIYEQYF. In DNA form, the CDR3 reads TGCGCCAGCAGCCAAGAGGCAGACAGCATCTACGAGCAGTACTTC.

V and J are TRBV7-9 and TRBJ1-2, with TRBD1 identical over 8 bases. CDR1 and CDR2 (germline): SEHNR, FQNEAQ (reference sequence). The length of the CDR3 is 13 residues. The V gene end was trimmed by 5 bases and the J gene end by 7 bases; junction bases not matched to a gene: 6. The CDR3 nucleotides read TGTGCCAGCAGCCCCGGACAGGGTGGTGGCTACACCTTC. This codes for CASSPGQGGGYTF.

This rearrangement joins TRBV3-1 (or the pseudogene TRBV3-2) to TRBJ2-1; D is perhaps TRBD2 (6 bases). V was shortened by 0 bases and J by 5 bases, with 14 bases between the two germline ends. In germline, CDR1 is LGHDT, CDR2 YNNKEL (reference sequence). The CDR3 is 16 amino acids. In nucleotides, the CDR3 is TGTGCCAGCAGCCAAGATCACCGAACGGGGGACAATGAGCAGTTCTTC. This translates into CASSQDHRTGDNEQFF.

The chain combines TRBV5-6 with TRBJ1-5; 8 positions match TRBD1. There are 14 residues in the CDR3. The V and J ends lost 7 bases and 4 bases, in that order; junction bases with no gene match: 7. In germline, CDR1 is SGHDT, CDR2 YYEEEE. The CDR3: CASGQGRSNQPQHF. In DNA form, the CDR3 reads TGTGCCAGCGGACAGGGCAGGTCAAATCAGCCCCAGCATTTT. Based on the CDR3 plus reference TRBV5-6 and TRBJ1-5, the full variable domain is DAGVTQSPTHLIKTRGQQVTLRCSPKSGHDTVSWYQQALGQGPQFIFQYYEEEERQRGNFPDRFSGHQFPNYSSELNVNALLLGDSALYLCASGQGRSNQPQHFGDGTRLSIL.